The source of this T cell receptor beta chain is a study of cytomegalovirus exposure and HLA in healthy donors. Notes on the study in general: A few chains linked to CMV were shown in vitro to be specific for CMV antigens. A classifier reportedly called cytomegalovirus status with high sensitivity and specificity.

This CDR3 region has 13 residues. From germline, CDR1 is MNHEY and CDR2 SVGAGI. The germline V and J ends were trimmed by 2 bases and 3 bases, with 7 bases remaining between them. The donors, nominally healthy at sampling, likely had unrecorded immune exposures. Amplification used 60 Vbeta primers and 13 Jbeta primers. Sequencing used immunoSEQ multiplex PCR; TCRdb keeps in-frame clones, though not all of them. The table lists about 250,000 clones, roughly 80% of them singletons. Worth noting for this clone: Its target is not known. Within the sample, other DNA sequences also encode this same CDR3.

The receptor was derived from a girl aged 2-10 years in good health and CMV-seronegative. This chain connects TRBV6-5 to TRBJ1-1, with D possibly matching TRBD1 (5 bases). The sample comprised PBMCs. CDR3 region: CASSYTGDTEAFF. CDR3 coding DNA: TGTGCCAGCAGTTACACAGGAGACACTGAAGCTTTCTTT.